This T cell receptor beta chain stems from a study of identical twins listed by TCRdb under 2016. As for the study more broadly: TCR alpha and beta repertoires from monozygotic twins, unrelated adults of various ages and cord blood were deep-sequenced to test whether fetal clonotypes persist. Replicate twin experiments were performed at different times using different library preparation protocols to rule out contamination. Study-wide findings and limitations: Recombination models systematically underestimated out-of-frame TCR alpha sharing in monozygotic twins but agreed with sharing between unrelated individuals. Fewer insertions were carried by abundant cord blood beta clonotypes, a similar but weaker trend appeared in young adult naive repertoires, and no such trend appeared in memory repertoires. Compared with coincidental sharing between unrelated individuals, out-of-frame TCR alpha sequences shared between twins showed an excess of sequences with low generation probability. Because the same donors could not be followed over many years, the conclusions relied on cross-sectional statistical analysis. Zero-insertion analyses could be partly confounded by invariant T cells such as MAIT and iNKT, although diverse VJ usage argued against such confounding for most clonotypes. The excess sharing between twins in beta out-of-frame sequences was weaker because fewer shared sequences reduced the signal-to-noise ratio.

Here V drops 3 bases and J drops 6 bases, and the junction holds 10 bases not matched to any gene. The CDR3 has 15 amino acids, counting the end cysteine and phenylalanine. The kept DNA is CDR3 alone, 45 bases in frame from the first base. This clonotype has a count of ten or more. Its antigen is not yet known. Within one base of it there is no much larger clone, and no base qualities were kept. Every donor in the study was a healthy Caucasian. Three unrelated non-twin adults were also sequenced: a male aged 18 to 30, a male aged 50 to 59 and a female aged 50 to 59. Miltenyi CD45RO+ enrichment and human naive T-cell isolation kits were used to isolate memory (CD45RO+) and naive T cells from PBMC. The library was prepared using 5' RACE. Reads for this sample came from an Illumina HiSeq 2000. A universal primer binding site was added through template switching, and the final cDNA carried a unique molecular identifier so that TCR cDNA molecules could be counted accurately. Specific primers in the conserved constant-segment region were used to synthesize first-strand cDNA for the TCR alpha and beta chains. Each cDNA library was double barcoded, with a SMART-Mk sample barcode plus Illumina barcodes, to control for contamination. TruSeq adapter sequences, together with Illumina sample barcodes, were added in two successive PCR steps. TCR alpha and beta cDNA libraries were sequenced on the Illumina HiSeq platform with custom primers. Under the source paper's analysis protocol: MiGEC processed the raw reads to extract unique molecular identifiers, while MiXCR was used to determine the CDR3 positions. For each individual, recombination models were inferred using an EM algorithm with the repgenHMM and IGoR tools. Shared clonotypes were analyzed with the tcR package in R, and sharing was normalized by the product of cloneset sizes. To study raw recombination without the effects of thymic and clonal selection, out-of-frame nonproductive sequences were analyzed. TCRdb passed the public sequencing reads through fastp at Q25 and MiXCR, retaining productive beta sequences. Rows with a matching CDR3 protein are joined into one entry that keeps the most common DNA and genes. The V and J calls reflect TCRdb's pipeline rather than the authors' work. The sample table shows approximately 670,000 distinct CDR3 sequences, and around 5.7% are seen once. The leading ten clones occupy roughly 2% of the sample.

The TCR originated in a man in his late teens or twenties in good health. The sequenced sample was naive T cells sorted from blood. This sample's cell subset or site label indicates: cells isolated with a human naive T-cell isolation kit. The chain is assembled from TRBV12-3 or TRBV12-4 and TRBJ1-1, with 7 bases matching TRBD1. Read as DNA, the sequence is TGTGCCAGCAGTTTCTCGGCAGGGGGGAATGCTGAAGCTTTCTTT. Translated, this is CASSFSAGGNAEAFF.